This paragraph reports one T cell receptor beta chain. Its cognate antigen is unknown. Sequencing used immunoSEQ multiplex PCR; TCRdb keeps in-frame clones, though not all of them. The sample lists around 250,000 clones, roughly 89% occurring once. The source of the sample is a study of Ad26.COV2.S vaccination and SARS-CoV-2 variants. Study summary: Recipients of Ad26.COV2.S got it intramuscularly, once or twice 56 days apart.

Noted treatment: roughly 18 received Ad26.COV2.S at low or high dose, single or two shots; roughly 5 received placebo; per-sample allocation not given. Samples analyzed were those drawn on day 63 after the first vaccine or placebo injection. Boston provided a donor who was an adult aged 18-55 years. Study-wide results and caveats: Total T cell responses may have been underestimated by the TCR breadth and depth analyses. Breadth measured for non-spike TCRs was similar across vaccine and placebo recipients.

This CDR3 has 15 residues. V dropped 2 bases and J dropped 2 bases, with 11 bases sitting between them. Germline V CDR1 and CDR2: MNHEY, SVGEGT. The chain couples TRBV6-2 or TRBV6-3 to TRBJ2-3; weak D call: TRBD2 (6 bases). The receptor was isolated from a person between 18 and 65 years old who received the Ad26.COV2.S COVID-19 vaccine or a placebo. The sample consisted of peripheral blood, taken in a trial of Ad26.COV2.S vaccine versus placebo. The CDR3 spells CASSYVRGLTDTQYF. DNA of the CDR3: TGTGCCAGCAGTTACGTGCGGGGACTCACAGATACGCAGTATTTT.